What follows describes a single TCR beta chain. Its antigen is currently unknown. This sample includes further DNA sequences coding for the same CDR3. CDR3 size: 15 residues. J was trimmed by 2 bases and V by 4 bases; bases with no gene match: 4. The germline CDR1 and CDR2 sequences are SGHNT and YYREEE (reference sequence). PCR amplification relied on 60 Vbeta primers (plus 13 Jbeta primers). Repertoires were generated with immunoSEQ multiplex PCR, while TCRdb's copy carries only in-frame clones and drops some. The sample comprises about 150,000 clones, approximately 70% of which are singletons, and 6% to 8% rests with the top ten. These data come from a study of cytomegalovirus exposure and HLA in healthy donors. Study-wide points: The study dropped some indistinguishable V segments, TRBV6-2 and TRBV6-3 among them.

The chain recombines TRBV5-4 with TRBJ2-2; TRBD1 aligns across 8 bases. This TCR was sampled from a woman aged 55 to 70 in good health and CMV-seronegative. Sequenced material: PBMCs. This chain's CDR3 is CASSGTGGNTGELFF. The DNA for the CDR3 is TGTGCCAGCAGCGGGACAGGAGGTAACACCGGGGAGCTGTTTTTT.